The 16 T cell receptor beta chains listed next were all sequenced from one sample in a study of T cell repertoires in cytomegalovirus infection. One entry per CDR3 protein results from TCRdb running MiXCR on the reads. The sample lists 600,000 to 700,000 distinct CDR3 sequences, 30% to 35% seen once, with roughly 18% in the top ten. Their antigens remain unidentified. Material: cultured PBMCs, obtained from culture after CMV antigen stimulation. These receptors came from a human donor in good health (CMV status not recorded). Some clones in this sample may be carry-over from other donors' samples.

V gene TRBV29-1 combines with J gene TRBJ1-4; D possibly corresponds to TRBD1 (6 bases). This CDR3 spans 13 amino acids. Germline V gene sequence: CDR1 SQVTM, CDR2 ANQGSEA. The V gene lost 3 bases and the J gene lost 8 bases, with 13 bases spanning the gap. The CDR3 DNA sequence: TGCAGCGTTGAGGACAGCAGTGGGGAAAAACTGTTTTTT. Translated: CSVEDSSGEKLFF. Complete variable domain (other parts from reference TRBV29-1 and TRBJ1-4): SAVISQKPSRDICQRGTSLTIQCQVDSQVTMMFWYRQQPGQSLTLIATANQGSEATYESGFVIDKFPISRPNLTFSTLTVSNMSPEDSSIYLCSVEDSSGEKLFFGSGTQLSVL.

In this sample, this clonotype turned up many times. The V gene is TRBV12-3 or TRBV12-4, the J gene TRBJ1-3; maybe TRBD1 (5 bases). Trimming stripped 5 bases from V and 1 base from J, with 15 bases between. CDR3 length: 16 residues. The CDR3 region has the DNA TGTGCCAGCAGTCCATCCGGCAGGGTTTCTGGAAACACCATATATTTT. Amino acid sequence: CASSPSGRVSGNTIYF.

Comments on this clonotype: A read error may be the cause here, since a much bigger clone is one base away. The gene calls are TRBV7-4 and TRBJ2-3; D may be TRBD1 or TRBD2 (5 bases each). The CDR3 sequence is 13 residues long. Per the germline V gene, CDR1 is SGHVT and CDR2 is SQSDAQ. Trimming took 2 bases from V and 5 from J, leaving 8 bases between them. CDR3 sequence: CASSLLGVDTQYF. Written as DNA, the CDR3 is TGTGCCAGCAGCTTACTGGGGGTAGATACGCAGTATTTT.

This clonotype was observed at least ten times. The gene calls are TRBV7-2 and TRBJ2-7, with a tentative D call TRBD2 (6 bases). CDR1 is SGHTA and CDR2 is FQGNSA in the germline V gene. Trimming took 4 bases from V and 2 from J, leaving 9 bases between them. The CDR3 loop spans 13 amino acids. The CDR3 nucleotides read TGTGCCAGCAGCTCGGACTACGCCTACGAGCAGTACTTC. Protein: CASSSDYAYEQYF.

In the case of this clonotype: This may come from a read error, since a much larger clone is one base off. The rearrangement uses TRBV7-6 and TRBJ2-1; the match to TRBD2 covers 8 bases. The CDR3 has 17 amino acids. The V gene's germline CDR1 is SGHVS and CDR2 FNYEAQ. CDR3 in amino acids: CASSSSPTSGYYDEQFF. The CDR3 region has the DNA TGTGCCAGCAGCTCAAGCCCTACTAGCGGTTACTACGATGAGCAGTTCTTC.

The chain employs TRBV12-3 or TRBV12-4 and TRBJ2-2, with D perhaps matching TRBD2 (6 bases). This CDR3 is built from 16 residues. Deletions cut 3 bases from V and 1 base from J, with 12 bases between. CDR3 protein: CASSFRLAMNTGELFF. CDR3 DNA: TGTGCCAGCAGTTTTAGGCTAGCGATGAACACCGGGGAGCTGTTTTTT.

To note about this clonotype: One base away lies a much larger clone, so this may be a sequencing read error. This chain links TRBV7-2 with TRBJ1-1, with TRBD1 as a possible D gene (5 bases). The CDR3 runs to 14 residues. The ends were cut back, 4 bases at V and 1 base at J, with 10 bases in the middle. Germline CDR1 reads SGHTA; CDR2 reads FQGNSA. Written as DNA, the CDR3 is TGTGCCAGCAGCTGGGGACGGTCGAACACTGAAGCTTTCTTT. Translating gives CASSWGRSNTEAFF.

This chain connects TRBV6-2 or TRBV6-3 to TRBJ2-1, with 11 bases fitting TRBD2. V lost 6 bases to trimming and J lost 4 bases; unmatched junction nucleotides: 5. This CDR3 contains 15 residues. Germline lookup yields CDR1 MNHEY and CDR2 SVGEGT. The CDR3 coding sequence is TGTGCCAGCAGGGTACTAGCGGGAGATTACAATGAGCAGTTCTTC. It specifies CASRVLAGDYNEQFF.

This clonotype was found once. The chain is built from TRBV12-3 or TRBV12-4 and TRBJ1-4; 9 bases map to TRBD1. The CDR3 is made up of 15 amino acids. With 3 bases clipped from V and 8 bases from J, the junction kept 7 bases outside the gene matches. The CDR3 region is CASSFLTGGNEKLFF. CDR3 nucleotides: TGTGCCAGCAGTTTTTTAACAGGGGGCAACGAAAAACTGTTTTTT.

In its sample, this clonotype was seen a few times. This rearrangement joins TRBV7-9 to TRBJ2-7; 12 bases map to TRBD1. V was clipped by 2 bases and J by 6 bases; unmatched bases: 11. Germline assignment: CDR1 SEHNR and CDR2 FQNEAQ (reference sequence). This CDR3 contains 17 residues. The CDR3 nucleotides are TGTGCCAGCAGCTTATGGGACAGGGGGCCGGGGTCTTCCGAGCAGTACTTC. It specifies CASSLWDRGPGSSEQYF.

In its sample, this clonotype was seen a few times. The rearrangement uses TRBV7-2 and TRBJ2-4, with D possibly matching TRBD1 (5 bases). Germline V CDR1 and CDR2: SGHTA, FQGNSA. This CDR3 contains 15 residues. V dropped 2 bases and J dropped 8 bases, with 16 bases sitting between them. CDR3 bases: TGTGCCAGCAGCTTATTATTTGGGGCGGATGACATTCAGTACTTC. Encoded protein: CASSLLFGADDIQYF.

This clonotype has only one observation. The chain combines TRBV20-1 with TRBJ2-3; TRBD2 agrees at 10 bases. The J segment lost 3 bases and the V segment lost 5 bases, leaving 8 bases of the junction unmatched. The CDR3 is 15 amino acids. The germline V gene has CDR1 DFQATT and CDR2 SNEGSKA (reference sequence). The CDR3 sequence: CSASGSGRGTDTQYF. The CDR3 DNA sequence: TGCAGTGCTTCAGGGAGCGGGAGGGGAACAGATACGCAGTATTTT.

This clonotype was observed a few times. The chain combines TRBV15 with TRBJ2-2; 10 positions match TRBD2. With V trimmed by 5 bases and J by 1 base, 4 bases remained unmatched. This CDR3 is 16 amino acids long. Germline V gene data show CDR1 as LNHNV and CDR2 as YYDKDF (reference sequence). This chain's CDR3 is CATSSRLAGNTGELFF. CDR3 in DNA: TGTGCCACCAGCTCTCGACTAGCGGGGAACACCGGGGAGCTGTTTTTT.

The rearrangement joins TRBV12-3 or TRBV12-4 to TRBJ1-4; a weak D match, TRBD1 (5 bases). V was pared by 5 bases and J by 7 bases, with 14 bases between. The CDR3 sequence is 14 residues long. The CDR3, as DNA: TGTGCCAGCAGTCCCCCGGGGGGGGTTGAAAAACTGTTTTTT. Translation gives CASSPPGGVEKLFF.

V and J are TRBV6-2 or TRBV6-3 and TRBJ2-5; D not resolved. Germline loops: CDR1 MNHEY, CDR2 SVGEGT. V was cut by 2 bases and J by 3 bases, with 10 bases left in between. The CDR3 contains 14 residues. DNA of the CDR3: TGTGCCAGCAGTTACATCGGCCAGGAAGAGACCCAGTACTTC. Its translation is CASSYIGQEETQYF.

The genes are TRBV11-2 and TRBJ2-1, with TRBD2 identical over 11 bases. Germline V lookup: CDR1 SGHAT, CDR2 FQNNGV. J lost 9 bases, V lost 5 bases, and 6 bases had no gene match. This CDR3 spans 14 amino acids. The CDR3 is CASSLSGGAVEQFF. DNA of the CDR3: TGTGCCAGCAGCCTTAGCGGGGGGGCCGTTGAGCAGTTCTTC.